These 12 T cell receptor beta chains share one sample of origin, sequenced in a study of T cell responses to AZD1222 COVID-19 vaccine (dated by TCRdb to about 2021). Read against the paper, the sample's time point label means: about 28 days (+/-7) after the second vaccine dose. The library came from the immunoSEQ multiplex PCR assay. TCRdb re-hosts the immuneACCESS table, in-frame sequences only. Its copies lack some clones; in the studies checked, an unresolved V gene accounts for under half of them, and the cause for the rest is not known. The sample has around 150,000 clones on record, 90% to 95% of them singletons. The ten largest clones represent around 7.1% of the sample. Sequencing used peripheral blood, obtained 28 days after the second AZD1222 dose. Source of these receptors: an adult who received the AZD1222 COVID-19 vaccine.

The chain combines TRBV20-1 with TRBJ1-2, with D hard to call. Germline values: CDR1 DFQATT, CDR2 SNEGSKA (reference sequence). V lost 2 bases and J lost 5, with 6 bases in between. The CDR3 runs 11 residues. The CDR3 bases are TGCAGTGCTAGAAAGGGTTATGGCTACACCTTC. Translated: CSARKGYGYTF.

The chain uses TRBV5-4 and TRBJ1-1; D might be TRBD1 (6 bases). Germline CDR1 and CDR2: SGHNT and YYREEE (reference sequence). This CDR3 contains 14 residues. V lost 4 bases and J lost 4, with 14 bases in between. The CDR3 bases are TGTGCCAGCAGCCTACAACAGGGATCCACTGAAGCTTTCTTT. This codes for CASSLQQGSTEAFF.

This chain links TRBV5-6 with TRBJ2-3; D is unclear. This CDR3 has 14 amino acids. CDR1 is SGHDT and CDR2 is YYEEEE in the germline V gene. Trimming pared 2 bases from V and 4 bases from J, leaving 11 bases between. The CDR3, as DNA: TGTGCCAGCAGCTTCGCTGGGATCTCAGATACGCAGTATTTT. Translating it yields CASSFAGISDTQYF.

The chain is built from TRBV28 and TRBJ1-5; unclear D gene. Germline CDR1 reads MDHEN; CDR2 reads SYDVKM. V was trimmed by 7 bases and J by 9 bases, leaving 16 bases between them. The CDR3 loop spans 13 amino acids. CDR3 region: CASTNAGHRPQHF. DNA of the CDR3: TGTGCCAGCACTAACGCTGGGCATCGGCCCCAGCATTTT. Variable domain in full (rest from reference TRBV28 and TRBJ1-5): DVKVTQSSRYLVKRTGEKVFLECVQDMDHENMFWYRQDPGLGLRLIYFSYDVKMKEKGDIPEGYSVSREKKERFSLILESASTNQTSMYLCASTNAGHRPQHFGDGTRLSIL.

V is TRBV12-3 or TRBV12-4 and J is TRBJ1-1, with no clear D. V lost 3 bases to trimming and J lost 7 bases, with 12 bases between them. The CDR3 runs 13 residues. The CDR3 bases are TGTGCCAGCAGTTTGGTCCTGGGCAGTGAAGCTTTCTTT. Residues: CASSLVLGSEAFF.

This chain uses TRBV7-9 with TRBJ2-7; no firm D call. Germline V lookup: CDR1 SEHNR, CDR2 FQNEAQ (reference sequence). Trimming removed 2 bases from V and 4 bases from J, with 6 bases in between. The length of the CDR3 is 12 residues. As DNA, the CDR3 is TGTGCCAGCAGCTTACCTCGATACGAGCAGTACTTC. As protein: CASSLPRYEQYF.

This clone was found once. This chain uses TRBV30 with TRBJ1-6; no reliable D call. Germline assignment: CDR1 GTSNPN and CDR2 SVGIG (reference sequence). The CDR3 spans 16 residues. V was pared by 0 bases and J by 9 bases, with 18 bases between. The CDR3, as DNA: TGTGCCTGGAGTGTTTCGCCCCCCTGGGGTAGTTCACCCCTCCACTTT. It translates to CAWSVSPPWGSSPLHF.

J is TRBJ1-2 and V is TRBV14; 9 bases are shared with TRBD1. The V and J ends lost 3 bases and 0 bases, in that order; junction bases with no gene match: 17. In germline, CDR1 is SGHDN, CDR2 FVKESK. There are 20 residues in the CDR3. CDR3 coding DNA: TGTGCCAGCAGCCACTCTACTCTAAGATCGACAGGGGGATCTAACTATGGCTACACCTTC. This gives the protein CASSHSTLRSTGGSNYGYTF.

This chain uses TRBV10-3 with TRBJ1-6; possible D gene TRBD1, 5 bases. The germline CDR1 and CDR2 sequences are ENHRY and SYGVKD. Trimming removed 10 bases from V and 9 bases from J, with 19 bases in between. The CDR3 sequence is 14 residues long. CDR3 DNA: TGTGCCACCTTTTCTGGGGGGGACGGTTCACCCCTCCACTTT. Translating it yields CATFSGGDGSPLHF.

The CDR3 nucleotides read TGTGCCAGCCCCTGGACTAGCTCCGATGAGCAGTTCTTC. Its protein product is CASPWTSSDEQFF. The chain carries TRBV2 and TRBJ2-1, with 8 bases identical to TRBD2. J was trimmed by 8 bases and V by 8 bases; bases with no gene match: 8. Germline CDR1 reads SNHLY; CDR2 reads FYNNEI. The CDR3 is made up of 13 amino acids. Together with reference TRBV2 and TRBJ2-1, the CDR3 gives the full variable domain: EPEVTQTPSHQVTQMGQEVILRCVPISNHLYFYWYRQILGQKVEFLVSFYNNEISEKSEIFDDQFSVERPDGSNFTLKIRSTKLEDSAMYFCASPWTSSDEQFFGPGTRLTVL.

The chain combines TRBV4-3 with TRBJ2-1; perhaps TRBD2 as D (6 bases). CDR1 is LGHNA and CDR2 is YSLEER in the germline V gene. V was pared by 4 bases and J by 6 bases, with 16 bases between. The CDR3 is 15 amino acids. CDR3 sequence (DNA): TGCGCCAGCAGCCCAACTTATACTAGCCCCAATGAGCAGTTCTTC. The encoded protein is CASSPTYTSPNEQFF.

This chain connects TRBV6-5 to TRBJ1-1; D uncertain. The germline V gene has CDR1 MNHEY and CDR2 SVGAGI. The V end lost 5 bases, the J end lost 1 base, and 11 bases lay between the germline ends. This CDR3 is built from 14 residues. Here the CDR3 reads CASSPQHTNTEAFF. In DNA form, the CDR3 reads TGTGCCAGCAGTCCGCAACACACGAACACTGAAGCTTTCTTT.